This TCR beta chain derives from a study of T cell responses to AZD1222 COVID-19 vaccine. Turning to the study itself: Whether given at about 4 or about 12 weeks, second doses were pooled. The study, taken as a whole, reports: CD4 TCRs linked to vaccination spanned spike, dominating at 160-218 and 743-854.

On this clone: What it binds is unknown.

TCRdb keeps only in-frame clones here, not all; method: immunoSEQ multiplex PCR. The repertoire holds about 110,000 clones, with 90% as singletons. The sample was peripheral blood, taken on day 0 of AZD1222 vaccination. The source of this sequence is an adult in good health.

CDR3 sequence reads: CASSQRPDTAQYF. CDR3 DNA: TGTGCCAGTTCCCAACGCCCGGACACGGCGCAGTATTTT. The rearrangement uses TRBV19 and TRBJ2-3, with D tentatively TRBD1 (5 bases). This CDR3 contains 13 residues. Germline loops: CDR1 LNHDA, CDR2 SQIVND (reference sequence). V was trimmed by 8 bases and J by 10 bases, leaving 19 bases between them. Drawing the rest from reference TRBV19 and TRBJ2-3, the complete variable domain is DGGITQSPKYLFRKEGQNVTLSCEQNLNHDAMYWYRQDPGQGLRLIYYSQIVNDFQKGDIAEGYSVSREKKESFPLTVTSAQKNPTAFYLCASSQRPDTAQYFGPGTRLTVL.